The 17 T cell receptor beta chains reported below all come from one sample, sequenced in a study of chemoradiotherapy in HPV16-positive cancers. Only in-frame clones appear in the TCRdb table, and some are missing; sequencing was by immunoSEQ multiplex PCR. The table shows 9,500 to 15,000 clones, with nearly 90% occurring only once. The sample was gathered from a patient who underwent chemoradiotherapy. The receptor source for this set is a human donor with HPV-associated anogenital cancer.

The chain joins TRBV2 to TRBJ2-7, with 9 bases identical to TRBD1. V was pared by 5 bases and J by 1 base, with 3 bases of the junction left unmatched. The CDR3 is 14 amino acids. Germline V gene data show CDR1 as SNHLY and CDR2 as FYNNEI. CDR3: CASSSTGGSYEQYF. The CDR3 DNA follows: TGTGCCAGCAGTTCGACAGGGGGATCCTACGAGCAGTACTTC.

The chain combines TRBV30 with TRBJ1-1; D ambiguous. Germline-derived CDR1 and CDR2 are GTSNPN and SVGIG (reference sequence). V lost 5 bases and J 2 bases, leaving 12 bases between the germline ends. The CDR3 sequence is 13 residues long. CDR3 in amino acids: CAWCYPLNTEAFF. The DNA of the CDR3 is TGTGCCTGGTGCTATCCGCTTAACACTGAAGCTTTCTTT. The whole variable domain, filled in from reference TRBV30 and TRBJ1-1, reads SQTIHQWPATLVQPVGSPLSLECTVEGTSNPNLYWYRQAAGRGLQLLFYSVGIGQISSEVPQNLSASRPQDRQFILSSKKLLLSDSGFYLCAWCYPLNTEAFFGQGTRLTVV.

The rearrangement joins TRBV7-2 to TRBJ1-1, with 12 bases identical to TRBD1. Germline-derived CDR1 and CDR2 are SGHTA and FQGNSA. The CDR3 runs to 15 residues. V trimming: 4 bases; J trimming: 4 bases; junction bases outside the gene matches: 4. The CDR3 sequence: CASSSGQGATTEAFF. CDR3 bases: TGTGCCAGCAGCTCGGGACAGGGGGCGACCACTGAAGCTTTCTTT.

The V gene is TRBV6-5, the J gene TRBJ2-5, with TRBD1 identical over 9 bases. The germline CDR1 and CDR2 sequences are MNHEY and SVGAGI. V trimming: 5 bases; J trimming: 5 bases; junction bases outside the gene matches: 9. This CDR3 comprises 15 residues. The DNA of the CDR3 is TGTGCCAGCAGTCCGGGACGAGGACAGGGGGAGACCCAGTACTTC. It encodes CASSPGRGQGETQYF.

The V and J genes are TRBV6-1 and TRBJ2-1; 13 bases match TRBD2. Germline-derived CDR1 and CDR2 are MNHNS and SASEGT. J gave up 9 bases and V 4 bases, and 6 bases lay outside the gene matches. The CDR3 extends over 15 amino acids. CDR3 sequence reads: CASSGTSGSGSEQFF. The CDR3 region has the DNA TGTGCCAGCAGTGGGACTAGCGGGAGCGGAAGTGAGCAGTTCTTC.

The chain combines TRBV10-3 with TRBJ2-7; TRBD2 agrees at 7 bases. V lost 6 bases to trimming and J lost 1 base; unmatched junction nucleotides: 15. Looked up from germline, CDR1 is ENHRY and CDR2 is SYGVKD. This CDR3 is built from 17 residues. The DNA of the CDR3 is TGTGCCATCAGCCGTGATCCTGGCGGGAGCGGGTCCTACGAGCAGTACTTC. Translated, it gives CAISRDPGGSGSYEQYF.

This clone appeared once. The chain carries TRBV5-1 and TRBJ2-3; TRBD1 matches 8 bases. This CDR3 region has 17 residues. Looked up from germline, CDR1 is SGHRS and CDR2 is YFSETQ. V was pared by 3 bases and J by 1 base, with 10 bases of the junction left unmatched. CDR3: CASSSPLLTGGTDTQYF. In DNA form, the CDR3 reads TGCGCCAGCAGCTCCCCGTTATTGACAGGGGGCACAGATACGCAGTATTTT.

The chain recombines TRBV5-1 with TRBJ1-5, with D possibly matching TRBD1 (6 bases). CDR1 is SGHRS and CDR2 is YFSETQ in the germline V gene. Trimming took 4 bases from V and 5 from J, leaving 13 bases between them. This CDR3 region has 14 residues. CDR3 DNA sequence: TGCGCCAGCAGCGCTTCAGGGGCGGATCAGCCCCAGCATTTT. Amino acids: CASSASGADQPQHF. Full variable domain (missing parts from reference TRBV5-1 and TRBJ1-5): KAGVTQTPRYLIKTRGQQVTLSCSPISGHRSVSWYQQTPGQGLQFLFEYFSETQRNKGNFPGRFSGRQFSNSRSEMNVSTLELGDSALYLCASSASGADQPQHFGDGTRLSIL.

The count of this clone is one. The CDR3 protein is CASASGGGWDTEAFF. The CDR3 DNA reads TGTGCCAGCGCCTCGGGGGGCGGTTGGGACACTGAAGCTTTCTTT. The chain couples TRBV6-6 to TRBJ1-1, with D perhaps TRBD1 (6 bases). V dropped 8 bases and J dropped 3 bases, with 19 bases sitting between them. Germline V lookup: CDR1 MNHNY, CDR2 SVGAGI (reference sequence). The CDR3 is 15 amino acids.

The chain carries TRBV2 and TRBJ1-2; D unclear. Trimming took 8 bases from V and 3 from J, leaving 13 bases between them. The CDR3 totals 13 residues. The V gene's germline CDR1 is SNHLY and CDR2 FYNNEI. The CDR3 nucleotides read TGTGCCAGCCGCCCTGGGCCAGACTATGGCTACACCTTC. Translation gives CASRPGPDYGYTF.

The gene calls are TRBV19 and TRBJ1-5; D gene uncertain. Per germline, CDR1 LNHDA and CDR2 SQIVND (reference sequence). CDR3 length: 14 amino acids. V lost 0 bases to trimming and J lost 8 bases, with 11 bases between them. In DNA, the CDR3 is TGTGCCAGTAGTATAGATTCGGGCGGAAAGCCCCAGCATTTT. The encoded protein is CASSIDSGGKPQHF.

The chain joins TRBV5-1 to TRBJ2-3; maybe TRBD2 (6 bases). V lost 0 bases to trimming and J lost 6 bases, with 11 bases between them. The CDR3 has 14 residues. Germline V lookup: CDR1 SGHRS, CDR2 YFSETQ. The CDR3 bases are TGCGCCAGCAGCTTGGGGGGCGCGGGGGATACGCAGTATTTT. Protein: CASSLGGAGDTQYF.

This chain connects TRBV5-6 to TRBJ2-7; the D is unclear. Germline CDR1 and CDR2: SGHDT and YYEEEE. The V and J ends lost 4 bases and 7 bases respectively, with 18 bases between them. The CDR3 is made up of 14 amino acids. CDR3 nucleotide sequence: TGTGCCAGCAGCACGGCTACCGGGTTCTGGGAGCAGTACTTC. Translating gives CASSTATGFWEQYF.

The J gene is TRBJ2-5, the V gene TRBV30, with D uncertain. The CDR3 contains 12 residues. V was pared by 4 bases and J by 5 bases, with 11 bases between. The germline CDR1 and CDR2 sequences are GTSNPN and SVGIG (reference sequence). The CDR3 sequence is CAWKLLRETQYF. The CDR3 DNA sequence: TGTGCCTGGAAGCTACTTCGCGAGACCCAGTACTTC.

V and J are TRBV5-1 and TRBJ1-1, with D tentatively TRBD1 (5 bases). Germline loops: CDR1 SGHRS, CDR2 YFSETQ. The CDR3 loop spans 18 amino acids. V lost 1 base to trimming and J lost 1 base, with 20 bases between them. CDR3 nucleotide sequence: TGCGCCAGCAGCTTGCGGGGACGAACGTCCGGATCGAACACTGAAGCTTTCTTT. It translates to CASSLRGRTSGSNTEAFF.

The chain combines TRBV6-4 with TRBJ2-7, with D perhaps given as TRBD1 or TRBD2 (6 bases each). CDR3 length equals 15 residues. CDR1 MRHNA and CDR2 SNTAGT come from the germline V gene. The V and J ends lost 8 bases and 5 bases respectively, with 22 bases between them. The CDR3 here is CASGTTGAGVHEQYF. CDR3 DNA sequence: TGTGCCAGCGGAACAACGGGGGCCGGTGTCCACGAGCAGTACTTC.

The chain joins TRBV19 to TRBJ2-5, with D hard to call. Trimming removed 3 bases from V and 4 bases from J, with 3 bases in between. Germline-derived CDR1 and CDR2 are LNHDA and SQIVND (reference sequence). The CDR3 spans 11 residues. The CDR3: CASSMGETQYF. CDR3 nucleotides: TGTGCCAGTAGTATGGGAGAGACCCAGTACTTC.